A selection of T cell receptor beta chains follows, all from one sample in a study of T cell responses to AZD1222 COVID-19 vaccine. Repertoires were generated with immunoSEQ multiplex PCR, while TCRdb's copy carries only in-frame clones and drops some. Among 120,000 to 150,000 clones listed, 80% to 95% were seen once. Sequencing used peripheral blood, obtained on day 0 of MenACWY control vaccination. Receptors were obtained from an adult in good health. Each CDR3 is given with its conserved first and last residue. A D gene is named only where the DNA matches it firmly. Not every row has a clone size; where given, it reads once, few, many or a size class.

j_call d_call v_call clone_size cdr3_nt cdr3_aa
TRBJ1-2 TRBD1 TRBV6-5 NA TGTGCCAGCAGTCCGCTGGGACAGGGAAACTATGGCTACACCTTC CASSPLGQGNYGYTF
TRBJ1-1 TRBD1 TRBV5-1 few TGCGCCAGCAGTTCAGGGGGTGACGGCACTGAAGCTTTCTTT CASSSGGDGTEAFF
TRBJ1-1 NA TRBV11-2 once TGTGCCAGCAGCTTAGATAGGGACACTGAAGCTTTCTTT CASSLDRDTEAFF
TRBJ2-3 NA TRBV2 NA TGTGCCAGCAGCCCCCCTAGCTCAGATACGCAGTATTTT CASSPPSSDTQYF
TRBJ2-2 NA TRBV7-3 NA TGTGCCAGCAGCTTAACGTCGGTCGAAAACACCGGGGAGCTGTTTTTT CASSLTSVENTGELFF
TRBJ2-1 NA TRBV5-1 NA TGCGCCAGCAGCTTGGGGGGTTACAATGAGCAGTTCTTC CASSLGGYNEQFF
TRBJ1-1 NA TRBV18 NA TGTGCCAGCTCACCCAGGGGAAACACTGAAGCTTTCTTT CASSPRGNTEAFF
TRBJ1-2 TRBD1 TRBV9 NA TGTGCCAGCAGCGTAGGGACAGGAGCCTATGGCTACACCTTC CASSVGTGAYGYTF
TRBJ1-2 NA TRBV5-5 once TGTGCCAGCAGCTTGAGCAGGGATCCCTATGGCTACACCTTC CASSLSRDPYGYTF
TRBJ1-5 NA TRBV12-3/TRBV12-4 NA TGTGCCAGCAGTTTGAGGGGTGGCCAGCCCCAGCATTTT CASSLRGGQPQHF
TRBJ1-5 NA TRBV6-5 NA TGTGCCAGCAGCCCCTCGCGGAGAGCAAATCAGCCCCAGCATTTT CASSPSRRANQPQHF
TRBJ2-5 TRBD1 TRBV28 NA TGTGCCAGCAACGGACAGGGGGACGGCGAGACCCAGTACTTC CASNGQGDGETQYF
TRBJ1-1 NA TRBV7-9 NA TGTGCCAGCAGCTTATCTCGGTCCTCCGACAGCGATACTGAAGCTTTCTTT CASSLSRSSDSDTEAFF
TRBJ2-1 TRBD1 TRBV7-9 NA TGTGCCAGCAGCTTGGAAGCCGGGACAGACAATGAGCAGTTCTTC CASSLEAGTDNEQFF
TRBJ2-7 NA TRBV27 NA TGTGCCAGCAGTCTCTCCGGGACATATTCCTACGAGCAGTACTTC CASSLSGTYSYEQYF
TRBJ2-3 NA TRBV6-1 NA TGTGCCAGCAGTGAGCTGACTTGGGGGCAGTATTTT CASSELTWGQYF
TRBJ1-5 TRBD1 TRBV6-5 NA TGTGCCAGCACCCGACAGGGAGATCAGCCCCAGCATTTT CASTRQGDQPQHF
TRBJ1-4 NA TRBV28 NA TGTGCCAGCAGTTTATGGGGAGTGGAAAAACTGTTTTTT CASSLWGVEKLFF
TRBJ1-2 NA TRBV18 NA TGTGCCAGCTCACCACCGGCCGCGCTCTATGGCTACACCTTC CASSPPAALYGYTF
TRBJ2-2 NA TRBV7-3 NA TGTGCCAGCAGCCCACCCCCGGGGAACACCGGGGAGCTGTTTTTT CASSPPPGNTGELFF
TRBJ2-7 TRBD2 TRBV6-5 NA TGTGCCAGCAGTACTCGTTTAGCGGGAACCTACGAGCAGTACTTC CASSTRLAGTYEQYF
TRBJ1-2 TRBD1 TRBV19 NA TGTGCCAGTACCCGGACAGGGGGAGGCTACACCTTC CASTRTGGGYTF
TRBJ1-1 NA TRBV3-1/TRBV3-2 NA TGTGCCAGCAGCCAACAGGGTCTTACTGAAGCTTTCTTT CASSQQGLTEAFF
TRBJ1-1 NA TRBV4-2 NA TGTGCCAGCAGCCAAGAGGTAAAGGCGAGGACTGAAGCTTTCTTT CASSQEVKARTEAFF
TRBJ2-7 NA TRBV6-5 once TGTGCCAGCAGTTATGGGACGGACCCCCACGAGCAGTACTTC CASSYGTDPHEQYF
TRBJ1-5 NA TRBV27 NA TGTGCCAGCAGTTTATCTCAGAATCAGCCCCAGCATTTT CASSLSQNQPQHF
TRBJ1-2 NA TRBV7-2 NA TGTGCCAGCAGCTTAGGTGTATCCTATGGCTACACCTTC CASSLGVSYGYTF
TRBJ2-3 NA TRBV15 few TGTTCAACAGGGGACTTTAGCACAGATACGCAGTATTTT CSTGDFSTDTQYF
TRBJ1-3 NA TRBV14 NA TGTGCCAGCAGCCCCCTGGGACCAAGCTCTGGAAACACCATATATTTT CASSPLGPSSGNTIYF
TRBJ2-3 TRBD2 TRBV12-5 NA TGTGCTAGTGGTTTGGTACGAGCGGGAGGGCGGGGAACAGATACGCAGTATTTT CASGLVRAGGRGTDTQYF
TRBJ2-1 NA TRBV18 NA TGTGCCAGCTCACCACCCACGCGCAATGAGCAGTTCTTC CASSPPTRNEQFF
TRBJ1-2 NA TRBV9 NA TGTGCCAGCAGCGGTGATGGGGGGCTAATAGGGCATGGCTACACCTTC CASSGDGGLIGHGYTF
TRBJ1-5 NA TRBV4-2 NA TGTGCCAGCAGCCAAGATCGGAATCAGCCCCAGCATTTT CASSQDRNQPQHF
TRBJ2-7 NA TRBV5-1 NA TGCGCCAGCAGCCTAGAACCCGGGACGGCCTACGAGCAGTACTTC CASSLEPGTAYEQYF
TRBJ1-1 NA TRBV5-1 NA TGCGCCAGCAGCTTGTTTTCCCAGGGAGGAGGGGACACTGAAGCTTTCTTT CASSLFSQGGGDTEAFF
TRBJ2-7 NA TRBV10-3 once TGTGCCATCAGTGAGTCACAGGGCTCCCCCGGCGAGCAGTACTTC CAISESQGSPGEQYF
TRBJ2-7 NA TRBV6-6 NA TGTGCCAGCAGTTACTCGAGTACTAGCCGCTCCTACGAGCAGTACTTC CASSYSSTSRSYEQYF
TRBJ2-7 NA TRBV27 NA TGTGCCAGCAGTTTAAGGGGCAGGTACGAGCAGTACTTC CASSLRGRYEQYF
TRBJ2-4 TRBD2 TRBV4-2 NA TGTGCCAGCAGCGAAACTAGCGGGGCTACCAAAAACATTCAGTACTTC CASSETSGATKNIQYF
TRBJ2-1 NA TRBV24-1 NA TGTGCCACCAGTGACCAGCAAAAAGGGTGGGAGCAGTTCTTC CATSDQQKGWEQFF
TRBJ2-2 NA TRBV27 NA TGTGCCAGCAGTTTAGCAGGGGAGGACACCGGGGAGCTGTTTTTT CASSLAGEDTGELFF
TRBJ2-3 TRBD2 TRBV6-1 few TGTGCCAGCAGTGAAGAACTAGCGGGGGGTCCTAGCACAGATACGCAGTATTTT CASSEELAGGPSTDTQYF
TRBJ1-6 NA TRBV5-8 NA TGTGCCAGCAGCCCCAAAGCGAGGGGAAACGTGTGGAATTCACCCCTCCACTTT CASSPKARGNVWNSPLHF
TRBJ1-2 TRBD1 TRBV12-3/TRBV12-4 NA TGTGCCAGCAGCCGGACAGGGTACTATGGCTACACCTTC CASSRTGYYGYTF
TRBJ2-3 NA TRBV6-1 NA TGTGCCAGCAGTGAATTTGGCAGGCCGTCGGTAGGGGATACGCAGTATTTT CASSEFGRPSVGDTQYF
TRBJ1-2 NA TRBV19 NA TGTGCCAGTAGTATAGATCGAGGGAACTATGGCTACACCTTC CASSIDRGNYGYTF
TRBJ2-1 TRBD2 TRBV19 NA TGTGCCAGTAGTATGACTAGCGGGAACTATGAGCAGTTCTTC CASSMTSGNYEQFF
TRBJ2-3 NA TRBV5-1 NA TGCGCCAGCAGCTTGACCTTAGATACGCAGTATTTT CASSLTLDTQYF